The entry below gives a single T cell receptor beta chain sequence along with its context. The data originate from a study of blood T cell repertoires in COVID-19. Background on the study: Both acute and convalescent COVID-19 samples were obtained from the United States, Italy and Spain. Sources were T cells, B-cell-depleted T cells, or PBMCs; the material itself was cDNA or gDNA.

Per germline, CDR1 SEHNR and CDR2 FQNEAQ (reference sequence). V lost 5 bases and J lost 5; bases outside the gene matches: 6. There are 14 residues in the CDR3. In the source study's methods: It was from reference gene primer amplification that nucleated cell counts were estimated. Measured with immunoSEQ multiplex PCR; TCRdb has only the in-frame clones, and not every one. The D gene and trimming were derived from the DNA, and the V and J assignments and clone size from that table. The table has approximately 130,000 clones, more than 65% seen once. This clonotype originated in a woman in her 70s with acute or convalescent COVID-19. This chain links TRBV7-9 with TRBJ2-5; TRBD1 agrees at 9 bases. The material sequenced was peripheral blood. This CDR3 reads CASSSYRGPETQYF. CDR3 nucleotides: TGTGCCAGCAGCAGTTACAGGGGGCCGGAGACCCAGTACTTC.